This entry describes one TCR beta chain. What it recognizes is unknown. These data originate in a study of T cell responses to AZD1222 COVID-19 vaccine. Notes on the study in general: In the spike-specific TCR repertoire, nearly half reportedly target unmutated variant regions.

The germline V gene encodes CDR1 MNHEY and CDR2 SVGAGI. This CDR3 is built from 15 residues. Trimming took 2 bases from V and 7 from J, leaving 15 bases between them. Produced via immunoSEQ multiplex PCR; TCRdb's table is partial and in-frame only. In the table there are about 180,000 clones, 85% to 90% of which are singletons. This TCR came from an adult who received the MenACWY meningococcal vaccine as a control. This chain uses TRBV6-5 with TRBJ1-5; no clear D. The material sequenced was peripheral blood, taken 28 days after the second dose of the MenACWY control vaccine. The CDR3 DNA is TGTGCCAGCAGTTACCAGGCCTCCTCGCGGCAGCCCCAGCATTTT. Translated, it gives CASSYQASSRQPQHF.